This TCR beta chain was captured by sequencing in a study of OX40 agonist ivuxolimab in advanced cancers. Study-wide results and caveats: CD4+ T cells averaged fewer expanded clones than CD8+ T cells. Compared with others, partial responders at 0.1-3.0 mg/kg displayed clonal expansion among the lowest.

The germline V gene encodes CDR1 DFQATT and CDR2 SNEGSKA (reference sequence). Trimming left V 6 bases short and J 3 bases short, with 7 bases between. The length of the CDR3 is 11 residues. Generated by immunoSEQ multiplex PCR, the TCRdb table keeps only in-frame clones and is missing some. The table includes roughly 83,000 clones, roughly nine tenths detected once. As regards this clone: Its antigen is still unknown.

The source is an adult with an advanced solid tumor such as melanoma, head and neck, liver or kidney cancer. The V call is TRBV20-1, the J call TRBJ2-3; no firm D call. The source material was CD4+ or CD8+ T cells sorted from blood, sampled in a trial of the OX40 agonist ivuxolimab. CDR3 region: CSARITDTQYF. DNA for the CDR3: TGCAGTGCCCGCATAACAGATACGCAGTATTTT.